Many counts were recorded for the clone carrying this TCR beta chain. Its antigen remains unidentified. This CDR3 contains 15 residues. Germline trimming cut 4 bases from V and 0 bases from J; bases unmatched to any gene: 5. The data are from a study of metastatic and nonmetastatic thyroid tumors. Looking at the study overall: A comparison of repertoires was made across blood and tumor or nodule tissue from malignant and benign thyroid patients. Study-level results: Across blood and tumor, TCR beta diversity in malignant thyroid tumors was reportedly significantly higher than in benign nodules.

Original methodology: Between-group CDR3 differences, defined by clinicopathological status, yielded a distant-metastasis classifier for papillary thyroid cancer. TCRdb called clones again from the PCR reads with MiXCR. None of the V and J calls come from the authors' own analysis; TCRdb made them. The sample lists tens of thousands of clones, approximately 17% occurring once. All patients reached thyroid surgery having received no treatment beforehand. The chain links TRBV12-3 or TRBV12-4 to TRBJ2-7; 8 bases match TRBD1. The receptor was isolated from a female donor with papillary thyroid cancer or a benign thyroid nodule (not recorded which). Some clones in this sample may be carry-over from other donors' samples. What was sequenced was tumor tissue. CDR3 region: CASSSAGGGSYEQYF. The CDR3 DNA follows: TGTGCCAGCAGTTCTGCAGGGGGCGGCTCCTACGAGCAGTACTTC.